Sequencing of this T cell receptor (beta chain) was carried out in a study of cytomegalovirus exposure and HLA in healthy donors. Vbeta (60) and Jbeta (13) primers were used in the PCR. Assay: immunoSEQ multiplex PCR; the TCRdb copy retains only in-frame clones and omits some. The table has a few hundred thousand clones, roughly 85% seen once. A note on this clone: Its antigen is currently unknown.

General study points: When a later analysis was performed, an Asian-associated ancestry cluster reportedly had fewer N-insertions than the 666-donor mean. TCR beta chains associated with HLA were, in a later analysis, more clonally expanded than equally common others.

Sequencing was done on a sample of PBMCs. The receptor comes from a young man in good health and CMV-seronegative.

The CDR3 loop is CASSSFLRDIANTGELFF. In DNA form, the CDR3 reads TGTGCCAGCAGCTCGTTCCTCCGGGACATTGCGAACACCGGGGAGCTGTTTTTT. V and J are TRBV11-3 and TRBJ2-2; tentative D call: TRBD1 (6 bases). This CDR3 is 18 amino acids long. CDR1 is SGHNT, CDR2 YENEEA, per germline. The V and J ends lost 4 bases and 0 bases respectively, with 18 bases between them.